The T cell receptor (beta chain) described here comes from a study of cytomegalovirus exposure and HLA in healthy donors. Study-wide results and limits: Accurate prediction of HLA-A and HLA-B alleles (for most subjects) was reportedly achieved from TCR beta sequences. The majority of TCR sequences were rare, yet some public TCRs appeared in many donors. The authors considered a cluster of highly shared sequence variants likely to be a sequencing artifact. As a later analysis showed, several of the most significant clusters appeared to be linked to common viral pathogens.

Worth noting for this clone: Antigen: not known.

The PCR made use of 60 Vbeta and 13 Jbeta primers. Sequencing was performed with immunoSEQ multiplex PCR; in TCRdb, only in-frame clones are kept and a portion is missing. The sample records roughly 120,000 clones, more than 65% being singletons. With 0 bases removed from V and 3 bases from J, the gap between germline ends came to 9 bases. Germline V CDR1 and CDR2: MGHRA, YSYEKL. CDR3 length: 15 amino acids. The V and J genes are TRBV4-1 and TRBJ1-5; D remains ambiguous. This clonotype originated in a woman aged 35 to 49 in good health and CMV-seropositive. The sequenced sample consisted of PBMCs. The CDR3 loop reads CASSQDQNPNQPQHF. CDR3 in DNA: TGCGCCAGCAGCCAAGATCAGAATCCCAATCAGCCCCAGCATTTT.